Listed here are 30 T cell receptor beta chains from one sample, sequenced in a study of OX40 agonist ivuxolimab in advanced cancers. The method was immunoSEQ multiplex PCR; TCRdb's version includes in-frame clones alone and lacks a portion of them. Among tens of thousands of clones, less than 85% were seen once, and the ten largest hold 45% to 55%. The sequencing here drew on CD4+ or CD8+ T cells sorted from blood, taken in a trial of the OX40 agonist ivuxolimab. The source is an adult with an advanced solid tumor such as melanoma, head and neck, liver or kidney cancer.

The J gene is TRBJ2-1, the V gene TRBV7-9; D not certain. Trimming removed 3 bases at V and 7 bases at J, with 10 bases between. Germline values: CDR1 SEHNR, CDR2 FQNEAQ (reference sequence). CDR3 length equals 13 residues. CDR3 sequence: CASSFLQGNEQFF. In DNA form, the CDR3 reads TGTGCCAGCAGCTTTTTACAAGGGAATGAGCAGTTCTTC.

The chain links TRBV6-5 to TRBJ2-3; 8 bases align to TRBD2. The CDR3 is made up of 13 amino acids. The ends lost 7 bases at V and 5 bases at J; junction bases unmatched: 5. The germline V gene has CDR1 MNHEY and CDR2 SVGAGI. The CDR3 nucleotides read TGTGCCAGCACTCCGGGAGGGGAAGATACGCAGTATTTT. This translates into CASTPGGEDTQYF.

This chain uses TRBV19 with TRBJ2-1, with TRBD2 identical over 10 bases. J was trimmed by 2 bases and V by 4 bases; bases with no gene match: 2. The CDR3 is 15 amino acids. Germline assignment: CDR1 LNHDA and CDR2 SQIVND (reference sequence). CDR3 in DNA: TGTGCCAGTAGTACTAGCGGGAGCACCTACAATGAGCAGTTCTTC. It specifies CASSTSGSTYNEQFF.

This chain connects TRBV19 to TRBJ1-1; tentative D call: TRBD1 (6 bases). This CDR3 spans 15 amino acids. The germline gives CDR1 LNHDA, CDR2 SQIVND (reference sequence). Trimming left V 7 bases short and J 4 bases short, with 19 bases between. The CDR3 nucleotides read TGTGCCAGTACTCCAACAGGGATCTCGGGCACTGAAGCTTTCTTT. This gives the protein CASTPTGISGTEAFF. The variable domain in full, with the rest retrieved from reference TRBV19 and TRBJ1-1, is DGGITQSPKYLFRKEGQNVTLSCEQNLNHDAMYWYRQDPGQGLRLIYYSQIVNDFQKGDIAEGYSVSREKKESFPLTVTSAQKNPTAFYLCASTPTGISGTEAFFGQGTRLTVV.

The rearrangement uses TRBV9 and TRBJ2-2, with D uncertain. CDR1 is SGDLS, CDR2 YYNGEE, per germline. The CDR3 extends over 15 amino acids. Trimming left V 0 bases short and J 1 base short, with 7 bases between. This chain's CDR3 is CASSVATVNTGELFF. The CDR3 region has the DNA TGTGCCAGCAGCGTAGCTACAGTGAACACCGGGGAGCTGTTTTTT.

This chain joins TRBV15 and TRBJ2-3, with 8 bases aligning to TRBD2. V shed 1 base and J 1 base; nucleotides not matched to a gene: 10. Germline V gene lookup returns CDR1 LNHNV and CDR2 YYDKDF (reference sequence). The CDR3 is made up of 18 amino acids. The CDR3 bases are TGTGCCACCAGCAGAGTCCCGGCTAGCGGGTTAGGCACAGATACGCAGTATTTT. It specifies CATSRVPASGLGTDTQYF.

A single count supports this clone. V and J are TRBV28 and TRBJ1-5; 7 bases match TRBD1. Germline V CDR1 and CDR2: MDHEN, SYDVKM. This CDR3 is built from 15 residues. V gave up 2 bases and J gave up 3 bases; unmatched junction bases: 4. The CDR3 nucleotides are TGTGCCAGCAGTTTACAGGGGGGGCTCAATCAGCCCCAGCATTTT. Protein product: CASSLQGGLNQPQHF.

The CDR3 coding sequence is TGTGCCAGCAGCCAAGCCAATCTCCACGAGCAGTACTTC. This codes for CASSQANLHEQYF. The V gene is TRBV2, the J gene TRBJ2-7; no clear D. V shed 6 bases and J shed 5 bases, with 14 bases lying between them. The CDR3 consists of 13 residues. Germline CDR1 SNHLY, CDR2 FYNNEI.

J is TRBJ2-2 and V is TRBV5-4; D not resolved. V was shortened by 0 bases and J by 7 bases, with 7 bases between the two germline ends. The CDR3 is made up of 13 amino acids. Germline-derived CDR1 and CDR2 are SGHNT and YYREEE (reference sequence). The CDR3 spells CASSLVLGGELFF. The DNA for the CDR3 is TGTGCCAGCAGCTTGGTATTAGGCGGGGAGCTGTTTTTT.

The chain recombines TRBV6-1 with TRBJ1-5; D is undetermined. This CDR3 spans 14 amino acids. V lost 2 bases and J 2 bases, leaving 7 bases between the germline ends. In germline, CDR1 is MNHNS, CDR2 SASEGT. The CDR3 DNA reads as TGTGCCAGCAGTGAAATCGTCGGCAATCAGCCCCAGCATTTT. It is translated as CASSEIVGNQPQHF.

This clone was counted between two and nine times. This chain links TRBV19 with TRBJ2-7, with D possibly called TRBD1 or TRBD2 (6 bases each). The CDR3 has 17 residues. V lost 2 bases and J lost 5, with 22 bases in between. Germline CDR1 LNHDA, CDR2 SQIVND (reference sequence). CDR3 sequence: CASSIKFRGGLQNEQYF. CDR3 coding DNA: TGTGCCAGTAGTATAAAGTTCAGGGGAGGATTGCAAAACGAGCAGTACTTC.

The V and J genes are TRBV28 and TRBJ2-1, with 10 bases fitting TRBD1. Per germline, CDR1 MDHEN and CDR2 SYDVKM. Trimming took 3 bases from V and 9 from J; bases not matched to a gene: 2. The CDR3 is 13 amino acids. CDR3 sequence: CASSLTGGFEQFF. The CDR3 DNA follows: TGTGCCAGCAGTTTGACAGGGGGCTTTGAGCAGTTCTTC.

Regarding this clone: The sample has other DNA sequences that encode this CDR3 too. The chain is built from TRBV5-1 and TRBJ1-2; D not certain. This CDR3 contains 12 residues. Germline loops: CDR1 SGHRS, CDR2 YFSETQ. The V gene lost 0 bases and the J gene lost 4 bases, with 4 bases spanning the gap. In nucleotides, the CDR3 is TGCGCCAGCAGCTTGGGGGGCTATGGCTACACCTTC. This sequence encodes CASSLGGYGYTF.

This sequence joins TRBV4-1 and TRBJ1-2; 9 bases align to TRBD1. Germline loops: CDR1 MGHRA, CDR2 YSYEKL. CDR3 length: 14 amino acids. J gave up 4 bases and V 4 bases, and 4 bases lay outside the gene matches. The CDR3 here is CASSRTGDLYGYTF. CDR3 in DNA: TGCGCCAGCAGCCGGACAGGGGACCTCTATGGCTACACCTTC.

The chain carries TRBV28 and TRBJ1-2; TRBD1 matches at 8 bases. Germline assignment: CDR1 MDHEN and CDR2 SYDVKM. Trimming cost V 4 bases and J 4 bases; bases outside gene matches: 14. This CDR3 is built from 17 residues. The CDR3 protein is CASSSPGQGAVFYGYTF. The DNA for the CDR3 is TGTGCCAGCAGTTCTCCCGGGCAGGGGGCTGTCTTCTATGGCTACACCTTC.

In this sample, this clone turned up a few times. The chain recombines TRBV5-4 with TRBJ1-2; D might be TRBD1 (5 bases). V was clipped by 2 bases and J by 4 bases, with 9 bases between them. Germline CDR1 is SGHNT and CDR2 is YYREEE (reference sequence). The CDR3 loop spans 13 amino acids. DNA of the CDR3: TGTGCCAGCAGCTTCGGGGGAGGCTATGGCTACACCTTC. As protein: CASSFGGGYGYTF.

The V call is TRBV21-1, the J call TRBJ2-7; the table calls TRBD1, which could not be checked here. TRBV21-1 is flagged as a pseudogene. This CDR3 has 16 residues. As DNA, the CDR3 is TGTGCCAGCAGCAAAGGCCGGGACAGGTTCTTTTACGAGCAGTACTTC. This translates into CASSKGRDRFFYEQYF.

CDR3 region: CASRAGTGGQPQHF. In DNA, the CDR3 is TGTGCCAGCAGGGCCGGGACAGGCGGTCAGCCCCAGCATTTT. The chain couples TRBV27 to TRBJ1-5; 8 nucleotides line up with TRBD1. J lost 6 bases, V lost 6 bases, and 7 bases had no gene match. The CDR3 length is 14 residues. Germline V gene sequence: CDR1 MNHEY, CDR2 SMNVEV (reference sequence).

CDR3 loop: CASRLARGGREEQYF. CDR3 nucleotides: TGTGCAAGTCGCTTAGCGAGGGGCGGGAGGGAAGAGCAGTACTTC. The chain employs TRBV12-2 and TRBJ2-7; whether TRBD2, the table's D call, matches the DNA was not checked. TRBV12-2 is deemed a pseudogene. The CDR3 totals 15 residues.

The chain employs TRBV7-9 and TRBJ2-7; possibly TRBD1 or TRBD2 for D (5 bases each). CDR3 size: 13 residues. Trimming pared 5 bases from V and 6 bases from J, leaving 14 bases between. Per the germline V gene, CDR1 is SEHNR and CDR2 is FQNEAQ (reference sequence). CDR3 in DNA: TGTGCCAGCAGCACGGGACCCTCTGGCGAGCAGTACTTC. Its translation is CASSTGPSGEQYF.

CDR3 residues: CASRSPAKNIQYF. In DNA, the CDR3 is TGTGCCAGCAGGTCCCCGGCCAAAAACATTCAGTACTTC. The chain links TRBV7-9 to TRBJ2-4; no reliable D call. Germline values: CDR1 SEHNR, CDR2 FQNEAQ (reference sequence). Trimming stripped 6 bases from V and 1 base from J, with 7 bases between. The CDR3 has 13 amino acids.

This clone appeared a few times. The chain joins TRBV6-5 to TRBJ1-4, with D possibly TRBD1 on 5 matching bases. Trimming removed 2 bases from V and 10 bases from J, with 14 bases in between. In germline, CDR1 is MNHEY, CDR2 SVGAGI. The CDR3 length is 14 residues. CDR3 region: CASSYRAPGAKLFF. The CDR3 nucleotides read TGTGCCAGCAGTTACCGGGCTCCTGGGGCAAAACTGTTTTTT.

J is TRBJ1-5 and V is TRBV7-9; 8 bases agree with TRBD1. Germline V gives CDR1 SEHNR, CDR2 FQNEAQ (reference sequence). V shed 5 bases, J shed 3 bases, and the junction held 6 bases outside the gene matches. The CDR3 contains 15 residues. The CDR3 DNA reads as TGTGCCAGCAGCCCGACAGGGGCCGACAATCAGCCCCAGCATTTT. This sequence encodes CASSPTGADNQPQHF.

The chain links TRBV6-4 to TRBJ1-1, with D perhaps TRBD1 (6 bases). This CDR3 has 14 residues. CDR1 and CDR2 from the germline V gene are MRHNA and SNTAGT. V was clipped by 4 bases and J by 0 bases, with 9 bases between them. CDR3 residues: CASSVYRVNTEAFF. The CDR3 DNA reads TGTGCCAGCAGTGTGTACAGGGTGAACACTGAAGCTTTCTTT.

This sequence joins TRBV5-6 and TRBJ2-7; D ambiguous. Germline-derived CDR1 and CDR2 are SGHDT and YYEEEE. This CDR3 is built from 11 residues. Trimming pared 4 bases from V and 7 bases from J, leaving 9 bases between. The CDR3 spells CASSHMDEQYF. In DNA form, the CDR3 reads TGTGCCAGCAGCCACATGGATGAGCAGTACTTC.

The J gene is TRBJ1-1, the V gene TRBV6-1; maybe TRBD1 (6 bases). This CDR3 has 15 residues. The ends were cut back, 4 bases at V and 1 base at J, with 13 bases in the middle. CDR1 MNHNS and CDR2 SASEGT come from the germline V gene. CDR3 DNA: TGTGCCAGCAGTGGAGGGGGGGTTGGGAACACTGAAGCTTTCTTT. Its translation is CASSGGGVGNTEAFF.

This clone was recorded once. V gene TRBV29-1 combines with J gene TRBJ1-2; 10 bases are a match to TRBD1. Per the germline V gene, CDR1 is SQVTM and CDR2 is ANQGSEA. Trimming cost V 0 bases and J 4 bases; bases outside gene matches: 5. CDR3 length equals 15 residues. The CDR3 nucleotides are TGCAGCGTTGAAGAGATCCGGACAGGGGGCTATGGCTACACCTTC. This sequence encodes CSVEEIRTGGYGYTF.

The chain links TRBV9 to TRBJ1-2; D remains unclear. This CDR3 region has 12 residues. Germline V gene sequence: CDR1 SGDLS, CDR2 YYNGEE. Trimming took off 0 bases at V and 6 bases at J, with 6 bases between the two ends. The chain's CDR3 is CASSVVGNGYTF. CDR3 sequence (DNA): TGTGCCAGCAGCGTAGTAGGCAATGGCTACACCTTC.

The chain uses TRBV13 and TRBJ2-2; the D gene is possibly TRBD2 (6 bases). The germline V and J ends were trimmed by 3 bases and 6 bases, with 20 bases remaining between them. In germline, CDR1 is PRHDT, CDR2 FYEKMQ (reference sequence). The CDR3 is made up of 17 amino acids. The CDR3 DNA reads TGTGCCAGCAGCTTTTCCCTCTTCCGGGACTTGCCCGGGGAGCTGTTTTTT. Residues: CASSFSLFRDLPGELFF.

The chain joins TRBV28 to TRBJ2-3; 9 bases fit TRBD2. This CDR3 region has 14 residues. From germline, CDR1 is MDHEN and CDR2 SYDVKM. J gave up 5 bases and V 5 bases, and 5 bases lay outside the gene matches. CDR3 DNA sequence: TGTGCCAGCAGTCCACGGACTAGCGAAGATACGCAGTATTTT. This gives the protein CASSPRTSEDTQYF.